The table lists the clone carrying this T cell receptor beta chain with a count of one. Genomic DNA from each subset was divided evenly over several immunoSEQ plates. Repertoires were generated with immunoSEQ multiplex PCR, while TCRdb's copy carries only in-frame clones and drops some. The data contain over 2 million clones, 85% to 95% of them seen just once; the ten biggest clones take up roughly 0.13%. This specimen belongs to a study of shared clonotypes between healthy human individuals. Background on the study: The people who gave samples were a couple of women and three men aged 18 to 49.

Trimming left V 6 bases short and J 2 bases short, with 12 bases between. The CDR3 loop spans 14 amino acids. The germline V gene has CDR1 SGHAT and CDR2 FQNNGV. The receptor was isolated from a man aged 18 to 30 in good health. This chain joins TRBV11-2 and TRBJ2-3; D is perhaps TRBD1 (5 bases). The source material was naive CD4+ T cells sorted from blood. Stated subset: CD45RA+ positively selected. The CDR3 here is CASSRRQTTDTQYF. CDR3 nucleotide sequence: TGTGCCAGCAGTCGACGACAGACCACAGATACGCAGTATTTT.